These 24 T cell receptor beta chains originate from one sample sequenced in a study of shared clonotypes between healthy human individuals. Clones were read by immunoSEQ multiplex PCR, and TCRdb kept only the in-frame ones, dropping some. The repertoire holds approximately 2,000,000 clones, with 85% to 95% as singletons. The source material was naive CD4+ T cells from PBMCs. The subset denotes: CD45RA+ positively selected. These TCRs come from a young man in good health. Some clones in this sample may be carry-over from other donors' samples.

The rearrangement links TRBV15 to TRBJ2-7; D remains unclear. The CDR3 runs 15 residues. Germline V gene lookup returns CDR1 LNHNV and CDR2 YYDKDF (reference sequence). V was pared by 1 base and J by 3 bases, with 13 bases between. CDR3 in DNA: TGTGCCACCAGCAGAGCTGGGCAGCTGATCTACGAGCAGTACTTC. Its translation: CATSRAGQLIYEQYF.

The CDR3 is CASSSPAGGGGYGETQYF. CDR3 coding DNA: TGTGCCAGCAGTTCTCCGGCCGGGGGGGGAGGATACGGTGAGACCCAGTACTTC. The chain carries TRBV28 and TRBJ2-5, with 8 positions matching TRBD2. This CDR3 is 18 amino acids long. With 4 bases clipped from V and 5 bases from J, the junction kept 18 bases outside the gene matches. Germline assignment: CDR1 MDHEN and CDR2 SYDVKM.

This chain links TRBV11-3 with TRBJ1-5; 7 bases align to TRBD1. The CDR3 extends over 17 amino acids. CDR1 and CDR2 from the germline V gene are SGHNT and YENEEA. Trimming took 3 bases from V and 4 from J; bases not matched to a gene: 12. This CDR3 reads CASSFGNVWDRNQPQHF. The CDR3 nucleotides read TGTGCCAGCAGCTTTGGGAATGTTTGGGACAGAAATCAGCCCCAGCATTTT. Variable domain in full (rest from reference TRBV11-3 and TRBJ1-5): EAGVVQSPRYKIIEKKQPVAFWCNPISGHNTLYWYLQNLGQGPELLIRYENEEAVDDSQLPKDRFSAERLKGVDSTLKIQPAELGDSAVYLCASSFGNVWDRNQPQHFGDGTRLSIL.

The rearrangement links TRBV11-2 to TRBJ2-7; possible D gene TRBD1, 6 bases. Per germline, CDR1 SGHAT and CDR2 FQNNGV. V dropped 5 bases and J dropped 6 bases, with 20 bases sitting between them. The CDR3 has 15 amino acids. The CDR3 DNA follows: TGTGCCAGCAGCATCCGACAGGCCTGGACGGGCGAGCAGTACTTC. Amino acids: CASSIRQAWTGEQYF.

The chain employs TRBV14 and TRBJ2-7; the D call may be TRBD1 or TRBD2 (5 bases each). The CDR3 is made up of 12 amino acids. The germline V gene encodes CDR1 SGHDN and CDR2 FVKESK. V lost 4 bases and J 6 bases, leaving 10 bases between the germline ends. The CDR3 here is CASSRVGGEQYF. The CDR3 bases are TGTGCCAGCAGCCGGGTTGGGGGCGAGCAGTACTTC.

The chain recombines TRBV7-3 with TRBJ2-6; D unclear. Trimming took off 2 bases at V and 2 bases at J, with 7 bases between the two ends. This CDR3 contains 15 residues. CDR1 SGHTA and CDR2 FQGTGA come from the germline V gene. The CDR3 loop reads CASSLGLTGANVLTF. The CDR3 DNA reads as TGTGCCAGCAGCTTAGGCCTTACTGGGGCCAACGTCCTGACTTTC.

The V gene is TRBV18, the J gene TRBJ2-1; D unclear. This CDR3 spans 14 amino acids. Looked up from germline, CDR1 is KGHSH and CDR2 is LQKENI. Trimming stripped 3 bases from V and 3 bases from J, with 9 bases between. CDR3 sequence: CASSPRSVYNEQFF. CDR3 in DNA: TGTGCCAGCTCACCCCGGAGCGTCTACAATGAGCAGTTCTTC.

The chain links TRBV5-8 to TRBJ2-1; D may be TRBD1 (5 bases). CDR1 is SGHTS and CDR2 is YDEGEE in the germline V gene. The CDR3 length is 15 residues. V was shortened by 0 bases and J by 10 bases, with 17 bases between the two germline ends. The DNA of the CDR3 is TGTGCCAGCAGCTTGGTAAATGCCAGGGTCGGGGAGCAGTTCTTC. This encodes CASSLVNARVGEQFF.

The V and J genes are TRBV7-9 and TRBJ1-2; 7 nucleotides match TRBD1. V lost 5 bases and J lost 8; bases outside the gene matches: 14. There are 15 residues in the CDR3. Germline values: CDR1 SEHNR, CDR2 FQNEAQ (reference sequence). CDR3 in amino acids: CASSPTDRAGEGYTF. CDR3 nucleotides: TGTGCCAGCAGCCCAACCGACAGGGCGGGTGAGGGCTACACCTTC. Full variable domain (rest looked up from reference TRBV7-9 and TRBJ1-2): DTGVSQNPRHKITKRGQNVTFRCDPISEHNRLYWYRQTLGQGPEFLTYFQNEAQLEKSRLLSDRFSAERPKGSFSTLEIQRTEQGDSAMYLCASSPTDRAGEGYTFGSGTRLTVV.

The chain recombines TRBV28 with TRBJ2-5; 8 bases are shared with TRBD1. The CDR3 runs to 15 residues. The germline V gene encodes CDR1 MDHEN and CDR2 SYDVKM. After removal of 7 bases from V and 4 bases from J, the junction contained 11 bases not matched to a gene. Here the CDR3 reads CASTGQGAGRETQYF. CDR3 nucleotides: TGTGCCAGCACGGGCCAGGGGGCCGGAAGAGAGACCCAGTACTTC.

The rearrangement joins TRBV5-1 to TRBJ2-6; D is uncertain. CDR3 length equals 13 residues. CDR1 SGHRS and CDR2 YFSETQ come from the germline V gene. V lost 4 bases, J lost 1 base, and 3 bases lay in between. The DNA for the CDR3 is TGCGCCAGCAGCGTGTCTGGGGCCAACGTCCTGACTTTC. Protein product: CASSVSGANVLTF.

This chain uses TRBV19 with TRBJ1-2; TRBD1 matches 9 bases. This CDR3 spans 15 amino acids. Germline CDR1 and CDR2: LNHDA and SQIVND (reference sequence). Trimming at V came to 7 bases and at J to 5 bases, leaving 11 bases not matched to a gene. In DNA form, the CDR3 reads TGTGCCAGTACCTCCAGTGTAGGGACAGGGTATGGCTACACCTTC. Protein: CASTSSVGTGYGYTF.

This chain uses TRBV28 with TRBJ2-7; weak D call: TRBD2 (6 bases). Germline V CDR1 and CDR2: MDHEN, SYDVKM. Deletions cut 8 bases from V and 6 bases from J, with 20 bases between. This CDR3 contains 14 residues. In nucleotides, the CDR3 is TGTGCCAGCCACGGCCGGGGGAAGAGTGGCGAGCAGTACTTC. It translates to CASHGRGKSGEQYF.

The chain combines TRBV2 with TRBJ2-1; the match to TRBD2 covers 8 bases. Germline V gene sequence: CDR1 SNHLY, CDR2 FYNNEI. V lost 6 bases, J lost 9 bases, and 4 bases stayed unmatched. The CDR3 contains 12 residues. This CDR3 reads CASRSGSGEQFF. CDR3 coding DNA: TGTGCCAGCAGGAGCGGGAGTGGTGAGCAGTTCTTC. Full variable domain (outside the CDR3, taken from reference TRBV2 and TRBJ2-1): EPEVTQTPSHQVTQMGQEVILRCVPISNHLYFYWYRQILGQKVEFLVSFYNNEISEKSEIFDDQFSVERPDGSNFTLKIRSTKLEDSAMYFCASRSGSGEQFFGPGTRLTVL.

A note on this clone: The same CDR3 can be traced to other DNA sequences in this sample. This chain links TRBV27 with TRBJ1-2; D is uncertain. The CDR3 length is 13 residues. V dropped 4 bases and J dropped 0 bases, with 6 bases sitting between them. Germline V lookup: CDR1 MNHEY, CDR2 SMNVEV (reference sequence). The CDR3 loop reads CASSSQANYGYTF. CDR3 DNA: TGTGCCAGCAGTTCCCAGGCTAACTATGGCTACACCTTC.

The rearrangement uses TRBV28 and TRBJ2-5; D unclear. Trimming took 7 bases from V and 0 from J, leaving 6 bases between them. Germline CDR1 MDHEN, CDR2 SYDVKM. The CDR3 extends over 12 amino acids. The CDR3: CASMGYQETQYF. CDR3 nucleotides: TGTGCCAGCATGGGGTACCAAGAGACCCAGTACTTC.

The rearrangement links TRBV30 to TRBJ1-4; the D is unclear. The CDR3 runs 13 residues. Trimming shortened V by 2 bases and J by 8 bases, and 12 bases separated the two germline ends. The germline V gene has CDR1 GTSNPN and CDR2 SVGIG (reference sequence). Written as DNA, the CDR3 is TGTGCCTGGAGTCCGACCGTACGGGAAAAACTGTTTTTT. Its protein product is CAWSPTVREKLFF.

The chain links TRBV28 to TRBJ1-2, with 7 bases lining up with TRBD1. Germline assignment: CDR1 MDHEN and CDR2 SYDVKM. The ends lost 4 bases at V and 8 bases at J; junction bases unmatched: 16. This CDR3 contains 16 residues. This CDR3 is CASSSTPQGMVGGYTF. For the CDR3, the DNA is TGTGCCAGCAGTTCTACCCCACAGGGGATGGTTGGCGGCTACACCTTC.

The V call is TRBV29-1, the J call TRBJ2-5, with 11 bases fitting TRBD1. CDR1 and CDR2 from the germline V gene are SQVTM and ANQGSEA. The CDR3 length is 15 residues. Unmatched junction bases numbered 5, after V lost 4 bases and J lost 1 base. The CDR3 DNA reads as TGCAGCGTTGCCGGGACAGGGGGAGGCCAAGAGACCCAGTACTTC. This sequence encodes CSVAGTGGGQETQYF.

CDR3 in DNA: TGTGCCAGCGGCCCCCCGGGACAAACGCAGTATTTT. It specifies CASGPPGQTQYF. This rearrangement joins TRBV7-2 to TRBJ2-3; tentative D call: TRBD1 (6 bases). The CDR3 totals 12 residues. CDR1 and CDR2 from the germline V gene are SGHTA and FQGNSA. V was clipped by 8 bases and J by 9 bases, with 15 bases between them. Supplemented by reference TRBV7-2 and TRBJ2-3, the full variable domain reads GAGVSQSPSNKVTEKGKDVELRCDPISGHTALYWYRQSLGQGLEFLIYFQGNSAPDKSGLPSDRFSAERTGGSVSTLTIQRTQQEDSAVYLCASGPPGQTQYFGPGTRLTVL.

About this clone itself: This sample also contains other DNA sequences that code for the same CDR3. V is TRBV11-2 and J is TRBJ2-5; a possible D gene is TRBD2 (5 bases). This CDR3 region has 12 residues. Germline V gives CDR1 SGHAT, CDR2 FQNNGV. V was clipped by 1 base and J by 7 bases, with 7 bases between them. The CDR3 loop is CASSLGAGTQYF. In DNA form, the CDR3 reads TGTGCCAGCAGCTTAGGGGCGGGGACCCAGTACTTC.

The chain carries TRBV27 and TRBJ2-7; D gene ambiguous. This CDR3 has 14 residues. Germline V CDR1 and CDR2: MNHEY, SMNVEV (reference sequence). V gave up 2 bases and J gave up 2 bases, with 10 bases separating them. Here the CDR3 reads CASSLLGPTYEQYF. CDR3 bases: TGTGCCAGCAGTTTACTAGGACCAACCTACGAGCAGTACTTC.

The CDR3 DNA reads as TGTGCCAGCAGTTACTCGGGCAGGGCTCAGCCCCAGCATTTT. Translating gives CASSYSGRAQPQHF. This chain links TRBV6-5 with TRBJ1-5; a possible D gene is TRBD1 (5 bases). The CDR3 covers 14 residues. CDR1 is MNHEY, CDR2 SVGAGI, per germline. Trimming cost V 0 bases and J 6 bases, with 9 bases left between them.

The rearrangement joins TRBV7-3 to TRBJ2-7, with TRBD2 matching over 13 bases. The V and J ends lost 6 bases and 2 bases, in that order; junction bases with no gene match: 4. This CDR3 comprises 15 residues. Germline V gene lookup returns CDR1 SGHTA and CDR2 FQGTGA. The CDR3 spells CASRSGTSGTYEQYF. The CDR3 bases are TGTGCCAGCAGGTCCGGGACTAGCGGGACCTACGAGCAGTACTTC.